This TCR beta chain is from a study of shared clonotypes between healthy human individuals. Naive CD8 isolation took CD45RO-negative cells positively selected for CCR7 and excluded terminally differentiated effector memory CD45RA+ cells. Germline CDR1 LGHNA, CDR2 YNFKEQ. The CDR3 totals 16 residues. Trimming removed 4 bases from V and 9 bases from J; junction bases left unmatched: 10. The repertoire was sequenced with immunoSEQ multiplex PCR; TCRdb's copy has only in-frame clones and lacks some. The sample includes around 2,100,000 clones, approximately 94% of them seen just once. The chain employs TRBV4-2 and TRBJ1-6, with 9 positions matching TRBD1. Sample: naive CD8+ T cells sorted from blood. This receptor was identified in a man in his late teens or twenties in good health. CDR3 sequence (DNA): TGTGCCAGCAGCCTCCGGGACAGGGACCAGTTTTCACCCCTCCACTTT. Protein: CASSLRDRDQFSPLHF.